A single sample is the source of the 8 T cell receptor beta chains below, sequenced in a study of identical twins. TCRdb re-called the 5' RACE reads with MiXCR, one entry per CDR3 protein. The sample includes roughly 630,000 distinct CDR3 sequences, just over 7% of them seen just once. These data were also filed under a second study, of yellow fever vaccine responses in identical twins.

Specimen: PBMCs. These receptors originate from a woman aged 18-29 years in good health.

This clonotype has a count of ten or more. This chain connects TRBV12-3 or TRBV12-4 to TRBJ2-2; 8 bases line up with TRBD1. This CDR3 region has 15 residues. With 1 base clipped from V and 4 bases from J, the junction kept 2 bases outside the gene matches. CDR3 protein: CASSLGTGITGELFF. The CDR3 nucleotides are TGTGCCAGCAGTTTAGGGACAGGGATCACCGGGGAGCTGTTTTTT.

This clonotype was counted ten times or more. The rearrangement links TRBV12-3 or TRBV12-4 to TRBJ1-5; perhaps TRBD1 as D (5 bases). This CDR3 contains 16 residues. V gave up 1 base and J gave up 1 base, with 11 bases separating them. CDR3 nucleotides: TGTGCCAGCAGTTTAGAAGGGGAGGTGAGCAATCAGCCCCAGCATTTT. Amino acids: CASSLEGEVSNQPQHF.

The table lists this clonotype with many counts. V gene TRBV5-1 combines with J gene TRBJ1-2; TRBD1 matches at 8 bases. Germline loops: CDR1 SGHRS, CDR2 YFSETQ. This CDR3 has 14 residues. The trim removed 5 bases at V and 6 bases at J, leaving 9 bases unmatched. CDR3 residues: CASSPQGDGNGYTF. The CDR3 nucleotides are TGCGCCAGCAGTCCACAGGGGGACGGAAATGGCTACACCTTC. Complete variable domain (other parts from reference TRBV5-1 and TRBJ1-2): KAGVTQTPRYLIKTRGQQVTLSCSPISGHRSVSWYQQTPGQGLQFLFEYFSETQRNKGNFPGRFSGRQFSNSRSEMNVSTLELGDSALYLCASSPQGDGNGYTFGSGTRLTVV.

This clonotype was recorded only once. The chain links TRBV16 to TRBJ2-4; 12 nucleotides match TRBD2. Germline-derived CDR1 and CDR2 are KGHSY and FQNENV. The CDR3 is 16 amino acids. The trim removed 5 bases at V and 1 base at J, leaving 3 bases unmatched. This CDR3 reads CASSETSGRAKNIQYF. The DNA for the CDR3 is TGTGCCAGCAGCGAAACTAGCGGGAGGGCCAAAAACATTCAGTACTTC.

This clonotype was detected a few times. V gene TRBV29-1 combines with J gene TRBJ2-1; 8 bases line up with TRBD1. The junction had 5 bases not matched to a gene; V was cut back by 7 bases and J by 3 bases. The CDR3 is made up of 13 amino acids. The germline gives CDR1 SQVTM, CDR2 ANQGSEA. CDR3 sequence reads: CSGTGNLYNEQFF. CDR3 sequence (DNA): TGCAGCGGGACAGGGAACCTCTACAATGAGCAGTTCTTC.

This sequence joins TRBV5-1 and TRBJ2-5; 9 bases match TRBD1. Germline trimming cut 0 bases from V and 10 bases from J; bases unmatched to any gene: 10. The CDR3 sequence is 15 residues long. Germline assignment: CDR1 SGHRS and CDR2 YFSETQ. CDR3 sequence (DNA): TGCGCCAGCAGCTTGGCCACGGACAGGGGAGGAGACCAGTACTTC. It yields the protein CASSLATDRGGDQYF.

This clonotype was counted ten times or more. This chain links TRBV7-9 with TRBJ2-5; D not certain. Trimming left V 4 bases short and J 5 bases short, with 17 bases between. The CDR3 totals 15 residues. CDR1 is SEHNR and CDR2 is FQNEAQ in the germline V gene (reference sequence). The CDR3 nucleotides read TGTGCCAGCAGCTCACCTAAATCGGCCTCGGAGACCCAGTACTTC. Translating gives CASSSPKSASETQYF.

The CDR3 bases are TGTGCCAGCAGCCTCCGGACAGGGATTAACTATGGCTACACCTTC. Translation: CASSLRTGINYGYTF. The chain is built from TRBV3-1 and TRBJ1-2; 8 bases align to TRBD1. J was trimmed by 1 base and V by 4 bases; bases with no gene match: 5. Germline CDR1 is LGHDT and CDR2 is YNNKEL (reference sequence). The CDR3 has 15 amino acids.